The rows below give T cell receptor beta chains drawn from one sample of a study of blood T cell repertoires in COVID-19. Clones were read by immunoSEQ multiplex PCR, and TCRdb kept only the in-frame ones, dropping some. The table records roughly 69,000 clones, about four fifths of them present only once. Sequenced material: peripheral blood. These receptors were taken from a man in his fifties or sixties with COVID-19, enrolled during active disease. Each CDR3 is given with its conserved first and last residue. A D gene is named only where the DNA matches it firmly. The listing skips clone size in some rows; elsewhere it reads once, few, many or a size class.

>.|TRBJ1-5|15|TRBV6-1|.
TGTGCCAGCAGTGAAGAGTTGGGCCCTAATCAGCCCCAGCATTTT
CASSEELGPNQPQHF
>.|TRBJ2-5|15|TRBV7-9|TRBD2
TGTGCCAGCAGCTCAGGGTCATGGGAGGGCGAGACCCAGTACTTC
CASSSGSWEGETQYF
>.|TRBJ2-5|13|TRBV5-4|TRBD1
TGTGCCAGCAGCCCCGACAGGGTAGAGACCCAGTACTTC
CASSPDRVETQYF
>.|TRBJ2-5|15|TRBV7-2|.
TGTGCCAGCGGGATACTAGGACAGTACCAAGAGACCCAGTACTTC
CASGILGQYQETQYF
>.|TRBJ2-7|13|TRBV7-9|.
TGTGCCAGCAGCAAAGCGATTCGAGACGAGCAGTACTTC
CASSKAIRDEQYF
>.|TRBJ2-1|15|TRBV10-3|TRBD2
TGTGCCATCAGGGGTCGGGGGGGCGACTACAATGAGCAGTTCTTC
CAIRGRGGDYNEQFF
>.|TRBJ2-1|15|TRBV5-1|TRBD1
TGCGCCAGCAGCGATCCGGGACAGGGGTACAATGAGCAGTTCTTC
CASSDPGQGYNEQFF
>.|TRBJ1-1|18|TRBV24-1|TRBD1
TGTGCCACCAGTGATTCGGGACAGGGGAAATCCATGAACACTGAAGCTTTCTTT
CATSDSGQGKSMNTEAFF
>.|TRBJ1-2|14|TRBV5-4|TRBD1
TGTGCCAGCAGCCGACAGGGTTTTAGCTATGGCTACACCTTC
CASSRQGFSYGYTF
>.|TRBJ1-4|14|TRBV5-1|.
TGCGCCAGCAGCAGGGTAGGTTCGGGAGAAAAACTGTTTTTT
CASSRVGSGEKLFF
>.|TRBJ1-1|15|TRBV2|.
TGTGCCAGCAGTGAATCACCGACTTCGAACACTGAAGCTTTCTTT
CASSESPTSNTEAFF
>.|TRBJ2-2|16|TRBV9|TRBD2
TGTGCCAGCAGCTCTGGTGGCGGGGGGGCCAACGGGGAGCTGTTTTTT
CASSSGGGGANGELFF
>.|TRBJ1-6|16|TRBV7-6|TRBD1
TGTGCCAGCAGCTTAGGTGGTGCAGGGGGTAATTCACCCCTCCACTTT
CASSLGGAGGNSPLHF
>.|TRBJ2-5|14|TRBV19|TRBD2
TGTGCCAGCATGGAAGCAGGGAGGGGAGAGACCCAGTACTTC
CASMEAGRGETQYF
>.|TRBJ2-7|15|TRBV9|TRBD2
TGTGCCAGCAGCGTGGGACTAGCGGGGGCCTACGAGCAGTACTTC
CASSVGLAGAYEQYF
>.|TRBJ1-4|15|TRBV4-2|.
TGTGCCAGCAGCAGCCAGCCAGGGATTAATGAAAAACTGTTTTTT
CASSSQPGINEKLFF
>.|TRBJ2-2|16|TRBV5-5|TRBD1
TGTGCCAGCAGCTTGACCGGGACAGAGAACACCGGGGAGCTGTTTTTT
CASSLTGTENTGELFF
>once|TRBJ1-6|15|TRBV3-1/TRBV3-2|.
TGTGCCAGCAGCCAAGTCCGAGGGTTCCATTCACCCCTCCACTTT
CASSQVRGFHSPLHF
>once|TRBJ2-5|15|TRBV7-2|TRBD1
TGTGCCAGCAGGGGGATCGGGGACAGAAAAGAGACCCAGTACTTC
CASRGIGDRKETQYF
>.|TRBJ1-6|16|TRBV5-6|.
TGTGCCAGCAGCCCGTCGAGGGAATACTATAATTCACCCCTCCACTTT
CASSPSREYYNSPLHF
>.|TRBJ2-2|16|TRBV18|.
TGTGCCAGCTCACCACCGGGGACTCGCGACACCGGGGAGCTGTTTTTT
CASSPPGTRDTGELFF
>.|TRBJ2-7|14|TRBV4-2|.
TGTGCCAGCAGCCAAGAGCTCAGGGCAGGGGAGCAGTACTTC
CASSQELRAGEQYF
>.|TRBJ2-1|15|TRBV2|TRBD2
TGTGCCAGCAGGCCCGACGGGGGGTTCCACAATGAGCAGTTCTTC
CASRPDGGFHNEQFF
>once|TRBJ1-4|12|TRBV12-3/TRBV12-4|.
TGTGCCAGCAGGGTGGAGAGTGAAAAACTGTTTTTT
CASRVESEKLFF
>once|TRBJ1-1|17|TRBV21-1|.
TGTGCCAGCAGCCCCCCCCCGGACAGGGGGCGGTACACTGAAGCTTTCTTT
CASSPPPDRGRYTEAFF
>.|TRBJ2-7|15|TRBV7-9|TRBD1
TGTGCCAGCAGTTTACAGGGGGCCGAAGGTTACGAGCAGTACTTC
CASSLQGAEGYEQYF
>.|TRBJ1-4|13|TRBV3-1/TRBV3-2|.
TGTGCCAGCAGCCAAGCCGGGGGTGAAAAACTGTTTTTT
CASSQAGGEKLFF
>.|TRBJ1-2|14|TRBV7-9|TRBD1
TGTGCCAGCAGCTTCAGAGGGGGCAGCTATGGCTACACCTTC
CASSFRGGSYGYTF
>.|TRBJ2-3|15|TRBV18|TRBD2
TGTGCCAGCTCGCCCGGGACTAGCGGCACAGATACGCAGTATTTT
CASSPGTSGTDTQYF
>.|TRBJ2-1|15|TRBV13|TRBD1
TGTGCCAGCAGCGGTCGATACAGGGGCTACAATGAGCAGTTCTTC
CASSGRYRGYNEQFF
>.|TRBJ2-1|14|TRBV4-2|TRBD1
TGTGCCAGCAGCCAATCGGGACAGGGTCGAGGGGAGTTCTTC
CASSQSGQGRGEFF
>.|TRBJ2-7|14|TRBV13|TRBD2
TGTGCCAGCAGCCCCCGGGGGGAGGCCTACGAGCAGTACTTC
CASSPRGEAYEQYF
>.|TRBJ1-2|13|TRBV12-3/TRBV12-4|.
TGTGCCAGCAGCCCCTCGACAGGCTATGGCTACACCTTC
CASSPSTGYGYTF
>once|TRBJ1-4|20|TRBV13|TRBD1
TGTGCCAGCAGCTTTCGGGGCGGACACAGGGGGCAAGCGGTTAACGAAAAACTGTTTTTT
CASSFRGGHRGQAVNEKLFF
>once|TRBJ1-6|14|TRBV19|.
TGTGCCAGTAGTATCTATGCTAATAATTCACCCCTCCACTTT
CASSIYANNSPLHF
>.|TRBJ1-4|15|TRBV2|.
TGTGCCAGCCGATCAGGGTGGGGGCCTAATGAAAAACTGTTTTTT
CASRSGWGPNEKLFF
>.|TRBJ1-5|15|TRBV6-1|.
TGTGCCAGCAGTGAATCGGCAGGGACTAATCAGCCCCAGCATTTT
CASSESAGTNQPQHF
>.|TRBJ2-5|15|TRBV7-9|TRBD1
TGTGCCAGCAGATTAAGGGGACAGATCCAAGAGACCCAGTACTTC
CASRLRGQIQETQYF
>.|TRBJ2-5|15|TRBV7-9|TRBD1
TGTGCCAGCAGCCTGCAGACAGGGATCGGAGAGACCCAGTACTTC
CASSLQTGIGETQYF
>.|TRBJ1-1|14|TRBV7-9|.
TGTGCCAGCAGCGCAATGGCTGTTAACACTGAAGCTTTCTTT
CASSAMAVNTEAFF
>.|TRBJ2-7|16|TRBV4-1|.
TGCGCCAGCAGCCAAGACCCAGGGTACGGACCGCACGAGCAGTACTTC
CASSQDPGYGPHEQYF
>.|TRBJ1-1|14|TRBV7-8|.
TGTGCCAGCAGCTTGTGGGAGGGCAACACTGAAGCTTTCTTT
CASSLWEGNTEAFF
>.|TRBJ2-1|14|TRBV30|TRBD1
TGTGCCTGGAGTATCCAGGGGGCTTTAGGTTTTGCGTTCTTC
CAWSIQGALGFAFF
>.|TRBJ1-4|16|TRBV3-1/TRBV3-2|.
TGTGCCAGCAGCCAAGATGCAGCGGGGTTGGGTGAAAAACTGTTTTTT
CASSQDAAGLGEKLFF
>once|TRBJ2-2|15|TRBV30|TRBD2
TGTGCCTGGCCGGGGGCGGGGGGGCAAAACGGGGAGCTGTTTTTT
CAWPGAGGQNGELFF